This TCR beta chain is drawn from a study of blood T cell repertoires in COVID-19. Study in general: The United States, Italy and Spain provided the acute and convalescent COVID-19 samples.

Participant ages covered roughly 18 to 89 years across about two dozen US areas. In assigning cohorts, the study relied on participant-reported clinical history. CDR3 size: 15 residues. V shed 6 bases, J shed 0 bases, and the junction held 8 bases outside the gene matches. CDR1 SGHRS and CDR2 YFSETQ come from the germline V gene. As processed by the authors: Reference gene primer amplification yielded estimated nucleated cell counts. Clones were read by immunoSEQ multiplex PCR, and TCRdb kept only the in-frame ones, dropping some. Clone size and the V and J calls come from that table; the DNA yielded D and trimming. The sample includes around 250,000 clones, 85% seen only once; the top ten take just over 6.5%.

Sample: PBMCs or T cells enriched from blood (not recorded which). This sequence originates from a woman between 50 and 59 years old who had been exposed to COVID-19. The V and J genes are TRBV5-1 and TRBJ2-5; 7 bases map to TRBD2. The CDR3 spells CASTSSGPYQETQYF. The CDR3 DNA is TGCGCCAGCACTTCTAGCGGACCGTACCAAGAGACCCAGTACTTC.